These T cell receptor beta chains were read from a single sample in a study of cytomegalovirus exposure and HLA in healthy donors. TCRdb's copy holds only in-frame clones and misses some; the assay was immunoSEQ multiplex PCR. The profile shows a few hundred thousand clones, around 91% of them singletons. Sequences were obtained from PBMCs. The source of these receptors is a woman younger than 30 in good health and CMV-seronegative. CDR3s include the opening cysteine and the closing phenylalanine or tryptophan. Each record gives: V gene, D gene, J gene, clone size, CDR3 protein, CDR3 DNA. The D gene is left open where the match is weak. Size is omitted from some rows. Given values are once, few, many or a class for expanded clones.

>TRBV10-2|TRBD1|TRBJ2-7|NA
CASRSGTAISYEQYF
TGCGCCAGCAGGTCCGGGACAGCGATCTCCTACGAGCAGTACTTC
>TRBV27|TRBD1|TRBJ1-4|NA
CASAFRRPGGGSPEKLFF
TGTGCCAGCGCCTTTAGACGCCCAGGGGGCGGGAGTCCCGAAAAACTGTTTTTT
>TRBV7-9|NA|TRBJ1-1|once
CASSLGLRGAFF
TGTGCCAGCAGCTTAGGACTCCGGGGAGCTTTCTTT
>TRBV10-3|TRBD1|TRBJ1-4|NA
CAISGNGQEGEKLFF
TGTGCCATCAGTGGAAACGGACAGGAGGGTGAAAAACTGTTTTTT
>TRBV29-1|TRBD2|TRBJ2-7|NA
CSVARGEAHEQYF
TGCAGCGTTGCTCGGGGGGAGGCCCACGAGCAGTACTTC
>TRBV28|NA|TRBJ2-2|NA
CASSLSANTGELFF
TGTGCCAGCAGTTTGTCCGCGAACACCGGGGAGCTGTTTTTT
>TRBV19|TRBD1|TRBJ1-1|NA
CASSIVGTGNTEAFF
TGTGCCAGTAGTATAGTTGGGACAGGGAACACTGAAGCTTTCTTT
>TRBV6-6|NA|TRBJ2-5|NA
CASSKTVAETQYF
TGTGCCAGCAGTAAGACAGTCGCGGAGACCCAGTACTTC
>TRBV10-2|TRBD1|TRBJ1-4|NA
CASRDRRNEKLFF
TGCGCCAGCAGGGACAGGAGAAATGAAAAACTGTTTTTT
>TRBV18|NA|TRBJ2-7|NA
CASSPRYSDYEQYF
TGTGCCAGCTCACCACGTTACTCCGACTACGAGCAGTACTTC
>TRBV9|NA|TRBJ1-4|NA
CASSVGVIGIYRGEKLFF
TGTGCCAGCAGCGTAGGTGTGATCGGGATATACCGGGGTGAAAAACTGTTTTTT
>TRBV20-1|NA|TRBJ1-2|NA
CSATPGYGYTF
TGCAGTGCCACACCCGGGTATGGCTACACCTTC
>TRBV6-6|NA|TRBJ2-3|NA
CASRAALTDTQYF
TGTGCCAGCAGGGCGGCTCTTACAGATACGCAGTATTTT
>TRBV11-3|TRBD1|TRBJ2-7|NA
CASSYTGGLDEQYF
TGTGCCAGCAGCTATACAGGGGGACTGGACGAGCAGTACTTC
>TRBV6-1|NA|TRBJ1-5|NA
CASSDRIQPQHF
TGTGCCAGCAGTGACAGGATTCAGCCCCAGCATTTT
>TRBV19|TRBD1|TRBJ1-1|NA
CASSMIDRDTEAFF
TGTGCCAGTAGTATGATCGACAGGGACACTGAAGCTTTCTTT
>TRBV19|NA|TRBJ1-3|NA
CASILGSGNTIYF
TGTGCCAGCATCTTGGGCTCAGGAAACACCATATATTTT
>TRBV28|TRBD1|TRBJ1-6|NA
CASRTGTGESPLHF
TGTGCCAGCAGGACCGGGACAGGAGAGTCACCCCTCCACTTT
>TRBV2|NA|TRBJ2-1|NA
CASSERPGTTYNEQFF
TGTGCCAGCAGTGAAAGGCCAGGGACAACCTACAATGAGCAGTTCTTC
>TRBV5-8|NA|TRBJ2-2|NA
CASSLLEGLGELFF
TGTGCCAGCAGCTTGTTAGAGGGTCTCGGGGAGCTGTTTTTT
>TRBV18|TRBD1|TRBJ2-4|NA
CATQPDRGRAKNIQYF
TGTGCCACCCAGCCAGACAGGGGGCGAGCCAAAAACATTCAGTACTTC
>TRBV18|NA|TRBJ2-5|NA
CASSPPGAGETQYF
TGTGCCAGCTCACCACCGGGGGCGGGAGAGACCCAGTACTTC
>TRBV28|NA|TRBJ1-1|NA
CATYFLGANTEAFF
TGTGCCACCTATTTCTTGGGGGCGAACACTGAAGCTTTCTTT
>TRBV11-1|NA|TRBJ1-6|NA
CASSSYRESNSPLHF
TGTGCCAGCAGCTCCTACAGGGAATCAAATTCACCCCTCCACTTT
>TRBV5-4|TRBD1|TRBJ1-2|NA
CASSLGTGDVYGYTF
TGTGCCAGCAGCTTGGGGACAGGGGACGTCTATGGCTACACCTTC
>TRBV7-9|TRBD1|TRBJ1-2|few
CASTTGGQGDYGYTF
TGTGCCAGCACCACGGGGGGACAGGGGGACTATGGCTACACCTTC
>TRBV27|NA|TRBJ1-2|once
CASSSPGVLMKLDGYTF
TGTGCCAGCAGTTCTCCCGGTGTGCTAATGAAACTGGATGGCTACACCTTC
>TRBV2|NA|TRBJ2-5|NA
CAGNAGLQETQYF
TGTGCCGGAAACGCGGGGCTCCAAGAGACCCAGTACTTC
>TRBV9|NA|TRBJ2-3|NA
CASSAADTQYF
TGTGCCAGCAGTGCGGCAGATACGCAGTATTTT